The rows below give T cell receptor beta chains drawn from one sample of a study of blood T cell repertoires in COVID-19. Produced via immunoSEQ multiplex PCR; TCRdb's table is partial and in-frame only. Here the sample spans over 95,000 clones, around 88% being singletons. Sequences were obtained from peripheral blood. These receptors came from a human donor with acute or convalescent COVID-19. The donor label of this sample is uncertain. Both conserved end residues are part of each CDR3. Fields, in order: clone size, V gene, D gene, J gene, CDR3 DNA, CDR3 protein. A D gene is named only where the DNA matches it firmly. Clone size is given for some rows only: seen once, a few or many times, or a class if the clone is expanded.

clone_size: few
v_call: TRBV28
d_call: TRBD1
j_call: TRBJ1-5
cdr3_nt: TGTGCCAGCAGTTGGACAGGGAACCAGCCCCAGCATTTT
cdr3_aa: CASSWTGNQPQHF

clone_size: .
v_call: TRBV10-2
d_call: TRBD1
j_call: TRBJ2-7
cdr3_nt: TGCGCCAGCAGTGAGTCTGTAGGAGCAGGGGGCACCTACGAGCAGTACTTC
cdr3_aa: CASSESVGAGGTYEQYF

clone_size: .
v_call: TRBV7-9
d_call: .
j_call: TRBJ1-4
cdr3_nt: TGTGCCAGCAGCTTAGGACGGCCTTGGGGGCTGTCTAATGAAAAACTGTTTTTT
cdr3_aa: CASSLGRPWGLSNEKLFF

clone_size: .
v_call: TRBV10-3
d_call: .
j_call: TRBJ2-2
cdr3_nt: TGTGCCAGTAGCGGAATTAACACCGGGGAGCTGTTTTTT
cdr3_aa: CASSGINTGELFF

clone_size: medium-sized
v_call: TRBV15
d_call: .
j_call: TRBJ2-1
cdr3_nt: TGTGCCACCAGCAGAGGGGTAGGGGATTCCTACAATGAGCAGTTCTTC
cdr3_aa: CATSRGVGDSYNEQFF

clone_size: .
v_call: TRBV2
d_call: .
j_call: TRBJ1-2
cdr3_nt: TGTGCCAGCAGAGAGGGTGGGGGCCTCTATGGCTACACCTTC
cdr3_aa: CASREGGGLYGYTF

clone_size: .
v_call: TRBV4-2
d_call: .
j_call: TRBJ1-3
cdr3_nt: TGTGCCAGCAGCCGGACTACGGGGGGCTCTGGAAACACCATATATTTT
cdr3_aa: CASSRTTGGSGNTIYF

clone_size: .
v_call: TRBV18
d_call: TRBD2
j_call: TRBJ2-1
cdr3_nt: TGTGCCAGCTCACGCCCTAGCGGGAGTCAACCTGAGCAGTTCTTC
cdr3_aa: CASSRPSGSQPEQFF

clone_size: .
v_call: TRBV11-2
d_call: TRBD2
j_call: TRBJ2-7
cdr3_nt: TGTGCCAGCAGCTTTACTAGCGGCACCTACGAGCAGTACTTC
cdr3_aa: CASSFTSGTYEQYF

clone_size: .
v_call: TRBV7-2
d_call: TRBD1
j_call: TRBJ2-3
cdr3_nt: TGTGCCAGCAGCTCAAAGGGGGCCAATACGCAGTATTTT
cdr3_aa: CASSSKGANTQYF

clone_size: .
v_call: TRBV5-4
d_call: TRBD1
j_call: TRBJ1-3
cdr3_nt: TGTGCCAGCAGCCGATTTACGGACAGGGCTTATGGAAACACCATATATTTT
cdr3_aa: CASSRFTDRAYGNTIYF

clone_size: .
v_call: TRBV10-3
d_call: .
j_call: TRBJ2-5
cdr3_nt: TGTGCCAGCGGGACTTTTCAAGAGACCCAGTACTTC
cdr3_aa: CASGTFQETQYF

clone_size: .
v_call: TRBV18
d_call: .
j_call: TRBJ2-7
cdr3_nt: TGTGCCAGCTCGTTCAACGGGTACGAGCAGTACTTC
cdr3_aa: CASSFNGYEQYF

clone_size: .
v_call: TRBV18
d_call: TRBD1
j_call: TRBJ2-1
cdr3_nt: TGTGCCAGCTCACCGACTCCGGGACAGGGAGGTGGTGAGCAGTTCTTC
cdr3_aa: CASSPTPGQGGGEQFF

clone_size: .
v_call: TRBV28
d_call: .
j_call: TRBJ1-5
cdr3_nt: TGTGCCACGAACAGGGTGGGCAGGGGTTATAGCAATCAGCCCCAGCATTTT
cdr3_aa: CATNRVGRGYSNQPQHF

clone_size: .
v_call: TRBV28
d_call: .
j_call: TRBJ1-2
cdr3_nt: TGTGCCAGCAGTCCCTCAGTTTCCTATGGCTACACCTTC
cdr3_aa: CASSPSVSYGYTF

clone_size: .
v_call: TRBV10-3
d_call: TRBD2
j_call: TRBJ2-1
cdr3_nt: TGTGCCATCAGTGACCCTGGGGGTGGGCGCGGGAGTACCTACAATGAGCAGTTCTTC
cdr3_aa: CAISDPGGGRGSTYNEQFF

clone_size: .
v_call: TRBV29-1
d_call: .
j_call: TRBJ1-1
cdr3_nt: TGCAGCGTTGAGATCGAAGCCACTGAAGCTTTCTTT
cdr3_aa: CSVEIEATEAFF

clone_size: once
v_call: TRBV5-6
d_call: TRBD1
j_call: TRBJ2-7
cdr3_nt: TGTGCCAGCAGCGGTCGGGACAGTTCCTACGAGCAGTACTTC
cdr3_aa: CASSGRDSSYEQYF

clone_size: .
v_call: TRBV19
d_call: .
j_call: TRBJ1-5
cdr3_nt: TGTGCCGGAGGGCAGGGCACACAGCCCCAGCATTTT
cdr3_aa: CAGGQGTQPQHF

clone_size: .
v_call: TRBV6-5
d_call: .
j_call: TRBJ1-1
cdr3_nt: TGTGCCAGCAGCCTACGCACTGAAGCTTTCTTT
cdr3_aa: CASSLRTEAFF

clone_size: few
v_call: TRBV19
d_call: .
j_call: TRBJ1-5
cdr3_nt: TGTGCCAGTACCCCCACGCGGCTAACCATCAATCAGCCCCAGCATTTT
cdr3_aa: CASTPTRLTINQPQHF

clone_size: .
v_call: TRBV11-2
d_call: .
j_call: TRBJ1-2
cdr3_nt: TGTGCCAGCAGCTTAGTGCCGGGTCGTGGCTACACCTTC
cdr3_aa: CASSLVPGRGYTF

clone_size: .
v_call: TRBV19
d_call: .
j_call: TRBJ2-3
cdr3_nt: TGTGCCAGTAGTATAGGGGGGGTCACAGATACGCAGTATTTT
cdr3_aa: CASSIGGVTDTQYF

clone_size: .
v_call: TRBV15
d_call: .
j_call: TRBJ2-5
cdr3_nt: TGTGCCACCAGCAGACAAAGACAGGGGCGGGAGGGGACCCAGTACTTC
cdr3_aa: CATSRQRQGREGTQYF

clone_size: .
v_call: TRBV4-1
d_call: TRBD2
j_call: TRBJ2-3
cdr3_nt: TGCGCCAGCAGCCAAGTTAGACTAGCGGGAGATACGCAGTATTTT
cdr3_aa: CASSQVRLAGDTQYF

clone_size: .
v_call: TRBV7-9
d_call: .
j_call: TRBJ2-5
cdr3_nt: TGTGCCAGCAGCTTACCCCACGGTGCCGAAGAGACCCAGTACTTC
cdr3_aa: CASSLPHGAEETQYF

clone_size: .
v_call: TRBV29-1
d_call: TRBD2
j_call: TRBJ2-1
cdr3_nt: TGCAGCGTTGAAGACCCCGGCGGGGGGGCAAATGAGCAGTTCTTC
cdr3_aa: CSVEDPGGGANEQFF

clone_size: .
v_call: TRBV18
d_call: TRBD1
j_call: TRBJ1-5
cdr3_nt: TGTGCCAGCTCACCAGAAGGACAGGGGTTTCAGCCCCAGCATTTT
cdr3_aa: CASSPEGQGFQPQHF

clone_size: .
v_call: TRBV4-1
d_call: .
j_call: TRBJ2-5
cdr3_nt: TGCGCCAGCAGCCAAGATGAGATCCAAGAGACCCAGTACTTC
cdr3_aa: CASSQDEIQETQYF

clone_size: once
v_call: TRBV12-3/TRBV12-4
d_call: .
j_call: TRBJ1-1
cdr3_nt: TGTGCCAGCAGTTCCAGGGTAACTGAAGCTTTCTTT
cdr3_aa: CASSSRVTEAFF

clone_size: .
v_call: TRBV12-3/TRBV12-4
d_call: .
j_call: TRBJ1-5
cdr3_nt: TGTGCCAGCAGTCTAACCGGGCAGCCCCAGCATTTT
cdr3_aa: CASSLTGQPQHF

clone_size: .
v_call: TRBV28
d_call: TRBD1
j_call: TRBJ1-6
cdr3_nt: TGTGCCAGCAGTTTACTCGCGACAGGGGGCGGGTCACCCCTCCACTTT
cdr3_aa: CASSLLATGGGSPLHF

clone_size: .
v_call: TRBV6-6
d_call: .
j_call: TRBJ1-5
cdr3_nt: TGTGCCAGCAGTTCCCGAAGTGGGCCCAGCAATCAGCCCCAGCATTTT
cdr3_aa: CASSSRSGPSNQPQHF

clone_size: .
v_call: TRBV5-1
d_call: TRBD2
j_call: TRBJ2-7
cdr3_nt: TGCGCCAGCAGGCGGGAGGGCTACGAGCAGTACTTC
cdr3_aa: CASRREGYEQYF

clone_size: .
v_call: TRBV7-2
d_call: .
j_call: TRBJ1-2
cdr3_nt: TGTGCCAGCAGCTTAGTGAGAACGGACAGCGCCCGCTATGGCTACACCTTC
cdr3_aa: CASSLVRTDSARYGYTF

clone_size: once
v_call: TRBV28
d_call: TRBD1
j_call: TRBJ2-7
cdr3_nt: TGTGCCAGCAAGACAGGGGGCGATATCAACGAGCAGTACTTC
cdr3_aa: CASKTGGDINEQYF

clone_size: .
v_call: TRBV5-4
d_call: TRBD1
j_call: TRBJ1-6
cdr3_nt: TGTGCCAGCAGCTTTGGCGGGACAGGGGCTCCACCACCCCTCCACTTT
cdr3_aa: CASSFGGTGAPPPLHF

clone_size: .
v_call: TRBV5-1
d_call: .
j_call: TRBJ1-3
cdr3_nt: TGCGCCAGCAGAACGGGGGGACCTGGAAACACCATATATTTT
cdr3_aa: CASRTGGPGNTIYF

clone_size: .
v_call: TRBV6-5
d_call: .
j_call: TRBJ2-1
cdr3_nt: TGTGCCAGCAGCGCGACAGGTTACAATGAGCAGTTCTTC
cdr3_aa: CASSATGYNEQFF

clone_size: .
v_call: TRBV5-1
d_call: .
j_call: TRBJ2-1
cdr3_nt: TGCGCCAGCAGCGCGGGACGGGACAATGAGCAGTTCTTC
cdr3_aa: CASSAGRDNEQFF

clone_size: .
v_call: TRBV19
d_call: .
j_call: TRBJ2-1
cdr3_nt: TGTGCCAGTAGAGGGCAGGGGGGCTACAATGAGCAGTTCTTC
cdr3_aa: CASRGQGGYNEQFF

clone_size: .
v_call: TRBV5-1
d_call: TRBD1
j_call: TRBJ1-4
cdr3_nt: TGCGCCAGCAGCCCGACCGACAGGGGCAATGAAAAACTGTTTTTT
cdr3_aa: CASSPTDRGNEKLFF

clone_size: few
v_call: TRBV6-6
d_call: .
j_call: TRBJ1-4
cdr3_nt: TGTGCCAGCACTAGCCGGGACGGAGGGGAAAAACTGTTTTTT
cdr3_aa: CASTSRDGGEKLFF

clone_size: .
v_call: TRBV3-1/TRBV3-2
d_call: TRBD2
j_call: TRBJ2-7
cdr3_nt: TGTGCCAGCAGCCCCGGATTGCGGGAGGGGGAGCAGTACTTC
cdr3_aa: CASSPGLREGEQYF

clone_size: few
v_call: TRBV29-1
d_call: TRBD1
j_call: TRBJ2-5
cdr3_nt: TGCAGCGTTGACCCACAGGGGGCCGGGGAGACCCAGTACTTC
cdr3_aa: CSVDPQGAGETQYF

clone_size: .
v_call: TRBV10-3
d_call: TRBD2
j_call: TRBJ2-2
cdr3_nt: TGTGCCATCAGTGAGAATCTAGCGGTGAACACCGGGGAGCTGTTTTTT
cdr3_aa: CAISENLAVNTGELFF

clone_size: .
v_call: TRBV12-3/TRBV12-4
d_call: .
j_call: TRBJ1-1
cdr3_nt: TGTGCCAGCAGCCGACAGGCGAACACTGAAGCTTTCTTT
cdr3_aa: CASSRQANTEAFF

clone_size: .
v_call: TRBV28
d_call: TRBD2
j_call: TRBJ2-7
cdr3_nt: TGTGCCAGCAGTTTATCCGGGACTAGCGCTTCCTACGAGCAGTACTTC
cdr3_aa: CASSLSGTSASYEQYF

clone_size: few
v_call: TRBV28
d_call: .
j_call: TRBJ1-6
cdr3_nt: TGTGCCAGCAGCCCAATACAGATCTATAATTCACCCCTCCACTTT
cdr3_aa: CASSPIQIYNSPLHF

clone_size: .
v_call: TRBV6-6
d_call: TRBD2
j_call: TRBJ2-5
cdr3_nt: TGTGCCAGCAGTTACCCCGGACTAGCGAGACAAGAGACCCAGTACTTC
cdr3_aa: CASSYPGLARQETQYF

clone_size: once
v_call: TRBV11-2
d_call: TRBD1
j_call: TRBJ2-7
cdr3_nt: TGTGCCAGCAGCCTTAGATTGGGACAGGGTACCGAGCAGTACTTC
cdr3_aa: CASSLRLGQGTEQYF

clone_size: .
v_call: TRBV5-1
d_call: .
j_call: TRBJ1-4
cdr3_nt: TGCGCCAGCAGCCCACTGGGGGCGTCTAATGAAAAACTGTTTTTT
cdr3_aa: CASSPLGASNEKLFF

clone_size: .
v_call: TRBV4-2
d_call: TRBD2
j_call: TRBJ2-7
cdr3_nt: TGTGCCAGCAGCCAAGATCAGCCGACTAGCGGAGAGCAGTACTTC
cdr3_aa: CASSQDQPTSGEQYF